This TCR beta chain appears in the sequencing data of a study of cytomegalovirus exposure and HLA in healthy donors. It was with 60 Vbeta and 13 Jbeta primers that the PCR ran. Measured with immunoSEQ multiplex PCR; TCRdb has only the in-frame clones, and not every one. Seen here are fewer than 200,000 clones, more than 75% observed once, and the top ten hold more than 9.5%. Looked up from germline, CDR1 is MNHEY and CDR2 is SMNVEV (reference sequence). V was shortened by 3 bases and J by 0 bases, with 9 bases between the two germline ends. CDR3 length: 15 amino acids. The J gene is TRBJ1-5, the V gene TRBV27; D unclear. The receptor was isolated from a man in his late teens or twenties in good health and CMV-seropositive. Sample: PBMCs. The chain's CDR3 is CASSFSGGSNQPQHF. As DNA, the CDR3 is TGTGCCAGCAGTTTCTCGGGTGGTAGCAATCAGCCCCAGCATTTT.